This record concerns one T cell receptor beta chain sequence. Its antigen is still unknown. Treatment defined: roughly 10-day PBMC culture with coronavirus spike peptide pools or control peptides (ViraFEST assay). One should note that the unexposed donor's CD4+ T cells were collected before the COVID-19 pandemic (2011-2018). Cultured CD4+ T-cell DNA underwent Oncomine TCR Beta short-read sequencing. The genomic DNA was obtained from cultured CD4+ T cells by extraction with the QIAamp micro DNA kit. TCRdb re-called the PCR reads with MiXCR, one entry per CDR3 protein. The table lists about 6,800 distinct CDR3 sequences, under 45% of them singletons. These data come from a study of vaccination and CD4 T cells after COVID-19. This CDR3 spans 18 amino acids. Germline V lookup: CDR1 SEHNR, CDR2 FQNEAQ (reference sequence). V was cut by 5 bases and J by 0 bases, with 19 bases left in between.

This clonotype was sampled from a human donor in good health. The sequenced material came from CD4+ T cells from blood, cultured in vitro. The chain has TRBV7-9 and TRBJ2-2, with a tentative D call TRBD2 (6 bases). CDR3 protein: CASSDLPGLASNTGELFF. In DNA form, the CDR3 reads TGTGCCAGCAGCGACCTACCGGGGCTAGCGTCGAACACCGGGGAGCTGTTTTTT.